Described below is a single T cell receptor (beta chain) sequence and its context. Its antigen is as yet unknown. This clone may be a read error of a much larger clone one base away. The data are from a study of molecular identifiers for immune sequencing clone quantification. Previously described methods and listed TCR primers were used for bulk TCR libraries. MiXCR was run by TCRdb on the PCR reads, yielding one entry per CDR3 protein. The data show more than 550,000 distinct CDR3 sequences, roughly 25% seen once. Study-level points and caveats: Spiked Jurkat TCR RNA from one cell was reportedly detectable among around 960,000 naive cells.

The receptor was isolated from a human donor in good health. Some libraries in this study had Jurkat cell RNA spiked in. Sequenced sample: naive CD8+ T cells from blood, with Jurkat cell RNA spiked in. Subset meaning: FACS-sorted CD8+CD4-CCR7+CD45RA+ naive T cells.

CDR3 in amino acids: CASSQKTGEMFF. In DNA form, the CDR3 reads TGTGCCAGTAGCCAGAAGACCGGGGAGATGTTTTTT. The V gene is TRBV19, the J gene TRBJ2-2, with a weak D call TRBD2 (5 bases). CDR3 length: 12 amino acids. Germline loops: CDR1 LNHDA, CDR2 SQIVND (reference sequence).